The source of this T cell receptor (beta chain) is a study of blood T cell repertoires in COVID-19. There are 13 residues in the CDR3. Trimming shortened V by 6 bases and J by 3 bases, and 9 bases separated the two germline ends. CDR1 and CDR2 (germline): KGHSH, LQKENI. Followed over time, Seattle patients had been enrolled while infection was active. Profiling relied on immunoSEQ multiplex PCR, and the TCRdb table lists in-frame clones only, not all of them. In the table there are fewer than 200,000 clones, roughly 76% of which are singletons. Source material: peripheral blood. The chain couples TRBV18 to TRBJ1-5; D perhaps matches TRBD1 (5 bases). The sequence was collected from a woman in her thirties or forties with COVID-19, enrolled during active disease. The CDR3 region is CASSDSYNQPQHF. CDR3 coding DNA: TGTGCCAGCTCCGACAGTTACAATCAGCCCCAGCATTTT.